Listed below are T cell receptor beta chains from one sample, sequenced in a study of blood T cell repertoires in COVID-19. Clones were sequenced by immunoSEQ multiplex PCR, and TCRdb holds only the in-frame ones, with some missing. The sample comprises 110,000 or so clones, about four fifths of which are singletons, and approximately 8.1% rests with the top ten. The sequencing input was peripheral blood. The receptors stem from a woman aged 35 to 49 with acute or convalescent COVID-19. Both conserved end residues are part of each CDR3. The D gene is left open where the match is weak. Clone size is not always given. Where it is, it says once, few, many or a class for expanded clones.

J gene | V gene | clone size | D gene | CDR3 protein | CDR3 DNA
TRBJ1-1 | TRBV20-1 | - | TRBD1 | CSASQGVITEAFF | TGCAGTGCTAGTCAGGGGGTGATCACTGAAGCTTTCTTT
TRBJ1-1 | TRBV3-1/TRBV3-2 | - | TRBD1 | CASRSSDRGAEAFF | TGTGCCAGCAGATCCTCGGACAGGGGGGCAGAAGCTTTCTTT
TRBJ1-2 | TRBV28 | - | - | CASSFGPGNNYGYTF | TGTGCCAGCAGTTTCGGTCCAGGGAATAACTATGGCTACACCTTC
TRBJ1-6 | TRBV6-4 | - | - | CASSDLGRNSPLHF | TGTGCCAGCAGTGACCTGGGGCGGAATTCACCCCTCCACTTT
TRBJ1-6 | TRBV19 | - | TRBD1 | CASTPTGGKTYNSPLHF | TGTGCCAGTACTCCGACAGGGGGGAAGACCTATAATTCACCCCTCCACTTT
TRBJ2-7 | TRBV29-1 | - | - | CSVEARGAAGEQYF | TGCAGCGTTGAAGCCCGGGGCGCGGCGGGGGAGCAGTACTTC
TRBJ2-5 | TRBV6-2/TRBV6-3 | - | - | CASSSGTQYF | TGTGCCAGCAGCTCCGGGACCCAGTACTTC
TRBJ1-2 | TRBV19 | - | TRBD1 | CASHPRDRQSHGYTF | TGTGCCAGTCACCCCCGGGACAGGCAAAGTCATGGCTACACCTTC
TRBJ1-1 | TRBV29-1 | - | TRBD1 | CSVRTGGNTEAFF | TGCAGCGTTCGGACAGGAGGGAACACTGAAGCTTTCTTT
TRBJ1-1 | TRBV15 | - | - | CATSKQGYAEAFF | TGTGCCACCAGCAAACAGGGTTATGCTGAAGCTTTCTTT
TRBJ2-7 | TRBV5-8 | - | - | CASVPGSYEQYF | TGTGCCAGCGTCCCGGGTAGCTACGAGCAGTACTTC
TRBJ1-4 | TRBV6-5 | - | - | CASSGTWKNEKLFF | TGTGCCAGCAGCGGGACATGGAAGAATGAAAAACTGTTTTTT
TRBJ1-1 | TRBV1 | - | - | CTSSHRDRPNSDTEAFF | TGCACCAGCAGCCATAGGGACAGGCCTAACAGTGACACTGAAGCTTTCTTT
TRBJ2-7 | TRBV6-5 | - | TRBD2 | CASTTPGGSYEQYF | TGTGCCAGCACCACCCCGGGGGGGTCCTACGAGCAGTACTTC
TRBJ1-5 | TRBV12-3/TRBV12-4 | - | TRBD1 | CASSWTGAQPQHF | TGTGCCAGCAGTTGGACAGGGGCTCAGCCCCAGCATTTT
TRBJ1-2 | TRBV27 | - | - | CASSLGSWQGGGYTF | TGTGCCAGCAGTTTAGGTTCGTGGCAGGGAGGAGGCTACACCTTC
TRBJ1-1 | TRBV5-5 | few | TRBD1 | CASSVVGQGGSEAFF | TGTGCCAGCAGCGTAGTCGGACAGGGGGGCTCTGAAGCTTTCTTT
TRBJ1-5 | TRBV6-4 | - | - | CASEQEGPFQPQHF | TGTGCCAGTGAACAGGAGGGGCCTTTCCAGCCCCAGCATTTT
TRBJ2-7 | TRBV10-2 | - | - | CASTLGGGYEQYF | TGCGCCAGCACCCTTGGGGGAGGCTACGAGCAGTACTTC
TRBJ2-2 | TRBV15 | - | - | CATGASKNTGELFF | TGTGCCACCGGGGCCAGTAAAAACACCGGGGAGCTGTTTTTT
TRBJ1-1 | TRBV6-5 | - | - | CASGRVEAFF | TGTGCCAGTGGGAGGGTTGAAGCTTTCTTT
TRBJ1-3 | TRBV11-2 | - | - | CASEGGYTSGNTIYF | TGTGCCTCCGAGGGGGGGTATACCTCTGGAAACACCATATATTTT
TRBJ2-3 | TRBV5-6 | - | - | CASSGGEGRTDTQYF | TGTGCCAGCAGTGGAGGCGAGGGGAGGACAGATACGCAGTATTTT
TRBJ1-2 | TRBV7-2 | - | TRBD1 | CASSPGQGTKGYTF | TGTGCCAGCAGCCCAGGACAGGGGACGAAAGGCTACACCTTC
TRBJ1-2 | TRBV7-2 | few | - | CASSLDYTPYGYTF | TGTGCCAGCAGCTTAGATTACACCCCCTATGGCTACACCTTC
TRBJ1-2 | TRBV7-2 | - | - | CASSLDRPAYGYTF | TGTGCCAGCAGCTTAGACAGGCCAGCCTATGGCTACACCTTC
TRBJ1-2 | TRBV7-9 | once | TRBD1 | CASSFPGQDGYTF | TGTGCCAGCAGCTTTCCGGGACAGGATGGCTACACCTTC
TRBJ1-1 | TRBV6-5 | - | - | CASSYPWSTEAFF | TGTGCCAGCAGTTACCCATGGAGCACTGAAGCTTTCTTT
TRBJ1-5 | TRBV2 | once | - | CASSIGAGNQPQHF | TGTGCCAGCAGTATAGGGGCTGGCAATCAGCCCCAGCATTTT
TRBJ1-3 | TRBV9 | - | TRBD1 | CASSVVGQIHGNTIYF | TGTGCCAGCAGCGTAGTGGGACAGATCCATGGAAACACCATATATTTT
TRBJ2-4 | TRBV6-5 | - | TRBD2 | CASSNSPGGKNIQYF | TGTGCCAGCTCCAATTCTCCGGGGGGCAAAAACATTCAGTACTTC
TRBJ2-2 | TRBV18 | - | TRBD1 | CASSQGQVTNTGELFF | TGTGCCAGCTCACAAGGACAGGTCACGAACACCGGGGAGCTGTTTTTT
TRBJ1-3 | TRBV5-6 | medium-sized | - | CASSETENTIYF | TGTGCCAGCAGCGAGACTGAAAACACCATATATTTT